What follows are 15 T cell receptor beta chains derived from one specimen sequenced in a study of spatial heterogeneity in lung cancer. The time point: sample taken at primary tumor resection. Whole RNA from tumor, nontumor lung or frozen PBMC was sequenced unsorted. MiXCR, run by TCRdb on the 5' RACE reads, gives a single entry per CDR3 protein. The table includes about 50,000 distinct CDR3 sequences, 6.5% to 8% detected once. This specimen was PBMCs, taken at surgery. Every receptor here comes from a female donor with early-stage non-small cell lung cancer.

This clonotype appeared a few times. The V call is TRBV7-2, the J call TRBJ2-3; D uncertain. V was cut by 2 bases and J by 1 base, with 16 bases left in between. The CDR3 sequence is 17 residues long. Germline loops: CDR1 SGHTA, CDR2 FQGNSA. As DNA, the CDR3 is TGTGCCAGCAGCTTACCCGATTCAGGTATCCGCACAGATACGCAGTATTTT. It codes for CASSLPDSGIRTDTQYF. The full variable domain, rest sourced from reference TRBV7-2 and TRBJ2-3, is GAGVSQSPSNKVTEKGKDVELRCDPISGHTALYWYRQSLGQGLEFLIYFQGNSAPDKSGLPSDRFSAERTGGSVSTLTIQRTQQEDSAVYLCASSLPDSGIRTDTQYFGPGTRLTVL.

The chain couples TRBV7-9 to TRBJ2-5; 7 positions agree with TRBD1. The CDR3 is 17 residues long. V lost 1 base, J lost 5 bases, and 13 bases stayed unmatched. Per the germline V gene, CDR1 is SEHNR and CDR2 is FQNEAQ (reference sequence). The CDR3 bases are TGTGCCAGCAGCTTAGTCTCCGTGGCAGGGGGTGTGGAGACCCAGTACTTC. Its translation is CASSLVSVAGGVETQYF.

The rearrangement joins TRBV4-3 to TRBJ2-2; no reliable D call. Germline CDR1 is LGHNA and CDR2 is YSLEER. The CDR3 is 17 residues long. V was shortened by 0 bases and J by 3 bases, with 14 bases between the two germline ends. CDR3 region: CASSQDSGSLYTGELFF. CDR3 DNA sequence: TGCGCCAGCAGCCAAGATTCGGGCAGCCTATACACCGGGGAGCTGTTTTTT.

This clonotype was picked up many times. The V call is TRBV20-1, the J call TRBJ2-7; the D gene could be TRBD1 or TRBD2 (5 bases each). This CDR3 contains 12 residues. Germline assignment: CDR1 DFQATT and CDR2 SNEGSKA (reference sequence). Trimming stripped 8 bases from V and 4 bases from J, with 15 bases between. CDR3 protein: CSWGETDYEQYF. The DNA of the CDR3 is TGCAGTTGGGGAGAGACAGATTACGAGCAGTACTTC.

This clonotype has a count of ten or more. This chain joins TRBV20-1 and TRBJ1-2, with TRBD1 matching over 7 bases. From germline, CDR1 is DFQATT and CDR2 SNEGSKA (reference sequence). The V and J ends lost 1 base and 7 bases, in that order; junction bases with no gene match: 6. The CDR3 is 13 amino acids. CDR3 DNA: TGCAGTGCTAGAGTGTTAGGGGGCGGTGGCTACACCTTC. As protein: CSARVLGGGGYTF.

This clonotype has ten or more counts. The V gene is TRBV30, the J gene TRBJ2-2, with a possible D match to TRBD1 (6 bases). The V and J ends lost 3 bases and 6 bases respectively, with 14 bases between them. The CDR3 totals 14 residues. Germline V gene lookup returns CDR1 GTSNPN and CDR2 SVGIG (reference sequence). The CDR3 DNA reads TGTGCCTGGAGAGACAGGACCGGGTCCGGGGAGCTGTTTTTT. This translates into CAWRDRTGSGELFF.

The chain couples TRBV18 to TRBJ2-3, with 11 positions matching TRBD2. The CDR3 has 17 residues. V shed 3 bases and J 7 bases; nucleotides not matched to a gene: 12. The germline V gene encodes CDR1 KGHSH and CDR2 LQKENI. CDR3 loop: CASSPMRTSGGINTQYF. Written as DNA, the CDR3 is TGTGCCAGCTCACCGATGAGAACTAGCGGGGGAATTAATACGCAGTATTTT.

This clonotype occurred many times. The CDR3 sequence is CASSLAGSEQPQHF. The CDR3 nucleotides are TGTGCCAGCAGCTTAGCAGGGTCAGAGCAGCCCCAGCATTTT. V and J are TRBV7-9 and TRBJ1-5; D is uncertain. CDR1 and CDR2 (germline): SEHNR, FQNEAQ (reference sequence). Trimming pared 0 bases from V and 7 bases from J, leaving 10 bases between. This CDR3 contains 14 residues.

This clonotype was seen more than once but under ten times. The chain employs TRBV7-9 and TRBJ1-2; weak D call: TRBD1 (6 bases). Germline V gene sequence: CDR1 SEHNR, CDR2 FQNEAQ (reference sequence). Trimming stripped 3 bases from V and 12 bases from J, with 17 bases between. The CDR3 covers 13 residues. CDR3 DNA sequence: TGTGCCAGCAGCTTCGGACAGTCGCTGGGCGACACCTTC. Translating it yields CASSFGQSLGDTF. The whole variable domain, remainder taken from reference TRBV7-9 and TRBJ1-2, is DTGVSQNPRHKITKRGQNVTFRCDPISEHNRLYWYRQTLGQGPEFLTYFQNEAQLEKSRLLSDRFSAERPKGSFSTLEIQRTEQGDSAMYLCASSFGQSLGDTFGSGTRLTVV.

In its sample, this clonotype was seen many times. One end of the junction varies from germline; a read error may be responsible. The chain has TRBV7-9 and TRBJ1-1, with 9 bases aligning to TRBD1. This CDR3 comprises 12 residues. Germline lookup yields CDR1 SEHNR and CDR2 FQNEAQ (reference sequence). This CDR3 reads CASSVTGGECAF. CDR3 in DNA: TGTGCCAGCAGCGTAACAGGGGGCGAATGTGCGTTT.

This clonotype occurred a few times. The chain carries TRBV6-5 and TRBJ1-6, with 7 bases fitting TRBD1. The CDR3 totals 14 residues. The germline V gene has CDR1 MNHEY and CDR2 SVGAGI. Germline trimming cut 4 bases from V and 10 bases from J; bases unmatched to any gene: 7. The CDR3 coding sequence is TGTGCCAGCAGTTCCGAGGGGGCAAAATCACCCCTCCACTTT. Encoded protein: CASSSEGAKSPLHF.

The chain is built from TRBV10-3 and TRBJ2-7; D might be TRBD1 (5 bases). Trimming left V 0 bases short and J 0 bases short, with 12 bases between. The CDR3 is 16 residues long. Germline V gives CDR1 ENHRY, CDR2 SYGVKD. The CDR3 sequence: CAISESPGQSSYEQYF. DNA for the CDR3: TGTGCCATCAGTGAGTCCCCAGGGCAGAGCTCCTACGAGCAGTACTTC.

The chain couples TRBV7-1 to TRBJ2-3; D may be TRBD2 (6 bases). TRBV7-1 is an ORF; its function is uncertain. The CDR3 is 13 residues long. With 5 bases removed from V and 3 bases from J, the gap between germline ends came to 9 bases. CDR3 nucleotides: TGTGCCAGCAGCCCTGCGGGGACAGATACGCAGTATTTT. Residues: CASSPAGTDTQYF.

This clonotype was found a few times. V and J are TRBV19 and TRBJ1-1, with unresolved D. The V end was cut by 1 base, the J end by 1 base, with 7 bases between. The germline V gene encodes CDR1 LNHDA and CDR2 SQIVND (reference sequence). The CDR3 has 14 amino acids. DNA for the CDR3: TGTGCCAGTAGTATAGGACGAGCGAACACTGAAGCTTTCTTT. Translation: CASSIGRANTEAFF. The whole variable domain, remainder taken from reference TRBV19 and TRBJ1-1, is DGGITQSPKYLFRKEGQNVTLSCEQNLNHDAMYWYRQDPGQGLRLIYYSQIVNDFQKGDIAEGYSVSREKKESFPLTVTSAQKNPTAFYLCASSIGRANTEAFFGQGTRLTVV.

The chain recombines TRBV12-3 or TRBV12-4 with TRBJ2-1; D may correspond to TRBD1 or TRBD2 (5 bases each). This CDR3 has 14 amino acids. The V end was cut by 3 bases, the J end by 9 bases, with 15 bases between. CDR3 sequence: CASSLGTVLGEQFF. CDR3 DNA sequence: TGTGCCAGCAGTTTGGGGACCGTTCTCGGTGAGCAGTTCTTC.